The 13 T cell receptor beta chains listed next were all sequenced from one sample in a study of vaccination and CD4 T cells after COVID-19. These receptors' targets are unknown. Treatment given: roughly 11-day PBMC culture with coronavirus spike peptide pools or control peptides (ViraFEST assay). Gathered ahead of the COVID-19 pandemic (2011-2018) were the CD4+ T cells of the unexposed donor. The study sequenced cultured CD4+ T cell DNA using the Oncomine TCR Beta short-read assay. TCRdb reprocessed the PCR reads via MiXCR and lists one record per CDR3 protein. This table holds about 7,400 distinct CDR3 sequences, roughly 36% found once. Material: CD4+ T cells from blood, cultured in vitro. The source is a human donor in good health.

The chain is built from TRBV18 and TRBJ2-3; D uncertain. The CDR3 spans 12 residues. The germline V gene has CDR1 KGHSH and CDR2 LQKENI. Trimming took 3 bases from V and 0 from J, leaving 1 base between them. Written as DNA, the CDR3 is TGTGCCAGCTCACCTAGCACAGATACGCAGTATTTT. This sequence encodes CASSPSTDTQYF.

The V gene is TRBV20-1, the J gene TRBJ1-5; D gene ambiguous. V was trimmed by 6 bases and J by 3 bases, leaving 15 bases between them. CDR3 length equals 14 residues. Germline CDR1 reads DFQATT; CDR2 reads SNEGSKA (reference sequence). DNA of the CDR3: TGCAGTGCGAGACCCAGTCGGGACAATCAGCCCCAGCATTTT. This codes for CSARPSRDNQPQHF.

In its sample, this clonotype is medium-sized. This chain links TRBV20-1 with TRBJ1-6; the match to TRBD1 covers 9 bases. Per the germline V gene, CDR1 is DFQATT and CDR2 is SNEGSKA (reference sequence). CDR3 length: 13 amino acids. Germline trimming cut 4 bases from V and 8 bases from J; bases unmatched to any gene: 3. The CDR3: CSAMDRGDSPLHF. CDR3 DNA: TGCAGTGCTATGGACAGGGGTGATTCACCCCTCCACTTT.

This clonotype appeared once. The chain combines TRBV9 with TRBJ2-2; D not resolved. V lost 3 bases and J lost 5, with 11 bases in between. CDR1 and CDR2 from the germline V gene are SGDLS and YYNGEE. The CDR3 spans 14 residues. CDR3 DNA sequence: TGTGCCAGCAGCGGAGACCTAGTGACCGGGGAGCTGTTTTTT. It translates to CASSGDLVTGELFF.

The gene calls are TRBV7-8 and TRBJ1-2; no definite D call. Between the trimmed V and J ends, which lost 4 bases and 8 bases, there was a span of 8 bases. Germline V gene sequence: CDR1 SGHVS, CDR2 FQNEAQ. The CDR3 covers 11 residues. DNA for the CDR3: TGTGCCAGCAGCTCTGGACCCGGCTACACCTTC. Protein product: CASSSGPGYTF. Variable domain in full (rest from reference TRBV7-8 and TRBJ1-2): GAGVSQSPRYKVAKRGQDVALRCDPISGHVSLFWYQQALGQGPEFLTYFQNEAQLDKSGLPSDRFFAERPEGSVSTLKIQRTQQEDSAVYLCASSSGPGYTFGSGTRLTVV.

V and J are TRBV2 and TRBJ1-2; a weak D match, TRBD1 (5 bases). CDR1 and CDR2 (germline): SNHLY, FYNNEI. This CDR3 is built from 14 residues. Trimming cost V 11 bases and J 1 base, with 17 bases left between them. Here the CDR3 reads CAQADWGGNYGYTF. The CDR3 DNA follows: TGTGCCCAAGCGGATTGGGGGGGTAACTATGGCTACACCTTC.

This rearrangement joins TRBV4-1 to TRBJ1-1; a weak D match, TRBD1 (6 bases). The CDR3 has 14 residues. Germline assignment: CDR1 MGHRA and CDR2 YSYEKL. Deletions cut 4 bases from V and 7 bases from J, with 16 bases between. The CDR3 reads CASSLPAGDNEAFF. CDR3 nucleotides: TGCGCCAGCAGCCTTCCTGCAGGGGACAATGAAGCTTTCTTT.

The chain's CDR3 is CASSVGGAETEAFF. DNA of the CDR3: TGTGCCAGCAGTGTTGGGGGCGCGGAAACTGAAGCTTTCTTT. The genes are TRBV6-1 and TRBJ1-1, with D perhaps TRBD1 (6 bases). CDR3 length: 14 residues. V shed 4 bases and J shed 5 bases, with 14 bases lying between them. Germline lookup yields CDR1 MNHNS and CDR2 SASEGT.

The chain combines TRBV19 with TRBJ2-4, with TRBD2 matching over 8 bases. Germline V gene data show CDR1 as LNHDA and CDR2 as SQIVND (reference sequence). V shed 5 bases and J 8 bases; nucleotides not matched to a gene: 20. The CDR3 is 18 amino acids. The CDR3 DNA is TGTGCCAGTAGTGGAAGGGGGAGTAGCGGGACCCGTCGGGACATTCAGTACTTC. The encoded protein is CASSGRGSSGTRRDIQYF.

This chain links TRBV19 with TRBJ1-6; no reliable D call. Per germline, CDR1 LNHDA and CDR2 SQIVND (reference sequence). The CDR3 runs to 17 residues. V was clipped by 6 bases and J by 1 base, with 16 bases between them. DNA of the CDR3: TGTGCCAGTAGGAATCGGACGGAGGAGTCCTATAATTCACCCCTCCACTTT. Protein sequence: CASRNRTEESYNSPLHF.

Note on this clonotype: A read error may produce the germline difference seen at one junction end. The chain uses TRBV9 and TRBJ1-2; possibly TRBD1 for D (5 bases). CDR3 length: 8 amino acids. Per germline, CDR1 SGDLS and CDR2 YYNGEE. The CDR3 bases are TGTGCCAGCCCTCGGGGGGCCTTC. Its protein is CASPRGAF.

The rearrangement links TRBV6-7 to TRBJ2-7; D gene uncertain. TRBV6-7 is an ORF, with its function uncertain. This CDR3 is 14 amino acids long. V lost 0 bases and J lost 3, with 9 bases in between. The DNA for the CDR3 is TGTGCCAGCAGTTACTCGGGAAGTCGCTACGAGCAGTACTTC. It specifies CASSYSGSRYEQYF.

The chain combines TRBV2 with TRBJ1-1; TRBD1 is a possible D gene (5 bases). The germline V and J ends were trimmed by 5 bases and 0 bases, with 16 bases remaining between them. CDR3 length equals 16 residues. CDR1 and CDR2 (germline): SNHLY, FYNNEI. CDR3 DNA: TGTGCCAGCAGTCGGGGGAGGCCCCTCATGAACACTGAAGCTTTCTTT. Translation gives CASSRGRPLMNTEAFF. Complete variable domain (other parts from reference TRBV2 and TRBJ1-1): EPEVTQTPSHQVTQMGQEVILRCVPISNHLYFYWYRQILGQKVEFLVSFYNNEISEKSEIFDDQFSVERPDGSNFTLKIRSTKLEDSAMYFCASSRGRPLMNTEAFFGQGTRLTVV.